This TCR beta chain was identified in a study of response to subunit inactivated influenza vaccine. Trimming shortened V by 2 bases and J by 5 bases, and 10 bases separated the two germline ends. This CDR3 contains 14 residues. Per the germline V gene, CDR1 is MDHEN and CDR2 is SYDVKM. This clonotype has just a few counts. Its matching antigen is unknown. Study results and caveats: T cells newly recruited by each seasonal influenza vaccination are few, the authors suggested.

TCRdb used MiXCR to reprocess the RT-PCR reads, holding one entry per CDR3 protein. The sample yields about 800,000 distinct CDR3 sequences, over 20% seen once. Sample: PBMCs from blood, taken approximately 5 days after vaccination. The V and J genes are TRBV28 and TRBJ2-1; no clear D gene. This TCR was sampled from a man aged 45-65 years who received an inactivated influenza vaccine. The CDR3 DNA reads TGTGCCAGCAGTTTACAGACAAGTAACAATGAGCAGTTCTTC. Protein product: CASSLQTSNNEQFF.